Listed here are 26 T cell receptor beta chains from one sample, sequenced in a study of cytomegalovirus exposure and HLA in healthy donors. PCR was performed using 60 Vbeta and 13 Jbeta primers. Sequenced by immunoSEQ multiplex PCR; TCRdb stores in-frame clones only, minus some. Of 150,000 to 200,000 clones listed, around 62% are singletons. Sequences were obtained from PBMCs. These receptors were collected from a man aged 35 to 55 in good health and CMV-seronegative.

This clone was observed a few times. In DNA, the CDR3 is TGTGCCAGCAGCTTTGGAGGGGTCAACAATCAGCCCCAGCATTTT. This translates into CASSFGGVNNQPQHF. This chain connects TRBV7-9 to TRBJ1-5; possibly TRBD1 for D (5 bases). CDR3 length: 15 amino acids. Per the germline V gene, CDR1 is SEHNR and CDR2 is FQNEAQ (reference sequence). Trimming stripped 3 bases from V and 3 bases from J, with 12 bases between.

This clone was seen once. V and J are TRBV28 and TRBJ1-6; the match to TRBD1 covers 7 bases. Germline CDR1 reads MDHEN; CDR2 reads SYDVKM. The CDR3 loop spans 18 amino acids. Trimming at V came to 6 bases and at J to 0 bases, leaving 11 bases not matched to a gene. This chain's CDR3 is CASRYGTALNSYNSPLHF. As DNA, the CDR3 is TGTGCCAGCAGGTACGGGACAGCCCTTAACTCCTATAATTCACCCCTCCACTTT.

This clone was found a few times. The rearrangement uses TRBV6-1 and TRBJ2-1; 7 positions agree with TRBD1. J lost 0 bases, V lost 4 bases, and 6 bases had no gene match. Germline-derived CDR1 and CDR2 are MNHNS and SASEGT. This CDR3 has 16 amino acids. The CDR3 region is CASSVGQASSYNEQFF. CDR3 sequence (DNA): TGTGCCAGCAGTGTTGGACAGGCAAGCTCCTACAATGAGCAGTTCTTC.

The chain employs TRBV7-2 and TRBJ2-1; D call uncertain. The V gene's germline CDR1 is SGHTA and CDR2 FQGNSA. The V end was cut by 5 bases, the J end by 3 bases, with 8 bases between. CDR3 length: 13 residues. The CDR3 reads CASSPHGYNEQFF. DNA for the CDR3: TGTGCCAGCAGCCCCCACGGCTACAATGAGCAGTTCTTC.

This clone was seen a few times. This chain joins TRBV15 and TRBJ1-5; D ambiguous. The germline gives CDR1 LNHNV, CDR2 YYDKDF (reference sequence). The ends were cut back, 0 bases at V and 1 base at J, with 7 bases in the middle. The CDR3 contains 15 residues. The chain's CDR3 is CATSRDLGSNQPQHF. DNA for the CDR3: TGTGCCACCAGCAGAGATCTAGGAAGCAATCAGCCCCAGCATTTT.

CDR3 sequence (DNA): TGCGCCAGCAGCCGTACTAGCGGGAGTAGGAATGAGCAGTTCTTC. It is translated as CASSRTSGSRNEQFF. V and J are TRBV5-1 and TRBJ2-1, with TRBD2 matching 11 bases. Germline V gene data show CDR1 as SGHRS and CDR2 as YFSETQ. With V trimmed by 4 bases and J by 7 bases, 7 bases remained unmatched. CDR3 size: 15 residues.

The chain couples TRBV9 to TRBJ2-7; 7 bases are a match to TRBD1. This CDR3 is 16 amino acids long. The trim removed 3 bases at V and 4 bases at J, leaving 13 bases unmatched. Germline lookup yields CDR1 SGDLS and CDR2 YYNGEE. CDR3 in DNA: TGTGCCAGCAGCGCAGCGACCGCGACAGGGCGGTACGAGCAGTACTTC. It codes for CASSAATATGRYEQYF.

V gene TRBV5-1 combines with J gene TRBJ2-2; perhaps TRBD1 as D (6 bases). CDR1 is SGHRS, CDR2 YFSETQ, per germline. This CDR3 is built from 16 residues. V lost 0 bases to trimming and J lost 6 bases, with 15 bases between them. The CDR3 sequence: CASSLGTANYPGELFF. DNA for the CDR3: TGCGCCAGCAGCTTGGGGACAGCCAACTACCCCGGGGAGCTGTTTTTT. Together with reference TRBV5-1 and TRBJ2-2, the CDR3 gives the full variable domain: KAGVTQTPRYLIKTRGQQVTLSCSPISGHRSVSWYQQTPGQGLQFLFEYFSETQRNKGNFPGRFSGRQFSNSRSEMNVSTLELGDSALYLCASSLGTANYPGELFFGEGSRLTVL.

The rearrangement joins TRBV5-1 to TRBJ2-7, with TRBD1 matching over 10 bases. This CDR3 contains 14 residues. Trimming at V came to 2 bases and at J to 6 bases, leaving 5 bases not matched to a gene. Germline loops: CDR1 SGHRS, CDR2 YFSETQ. The CDR3: CASSFPDRGAEQYF. In DNA form, the CDR3 reads TGCGCCAGCAGCTTCCCGGACAGGGGGGCCGAGCAGTACTTC.

The chain recombines TRBV15 with TRBJ1-2; D uncertain. The CDR3 spans 16 residues. Germline loops: CDR1 LNHNV, CDR2 YYDKDF (reference sequence). V shed 3 bases and J shed 2 bases, with 16 bases lying between them. The CDR3 DNA reads as TGTGCCACCAGCAGGGACCCCGACGGGATCAACTATGGCTACACCTTC. Protein product: CATSRDPDGINYGYTF.

The V gene is TRBV7-8, the J gene TRBJ2-5, with D possibly TRBD2 on 5 matching bases. Trimming removed 1 base from V and 1 base from J, with 7 bases in between. The CDR3 totals 14 residues. CDR1 SGHVS and CDR2 FQNEAQ come from the germline V gene. The CDR3 protein is CASSLEDFQETQYF. The CDR3 coding sequence is TGTGCCAGCAGCTTAGAGGACTTCCAAGAGACCCAGTACTTC.

This chain connects TRBV19 to TRBJ1-1, with TRBD1 matching 8 bases. CDR1 LNHDA and CDR2 SQIVND come from the germline V gene (reference sequence). The trim removed 6 bases at V and 1 base at J, leaving 4 bases unmatched. The CDR3 contains 14 residues. This CDR3 is CASSLGQANTEAFF. CDR3 coding DNA: TGTGCCAGTAGCTTGGGACAGGCGAACACTGAAGCTTTCTTT.

This clone appeared a few times. V usage is TRBV9 and J usage is TRBJ1-1; 11 bases map to TRBD1. Germline V gene data show CDR1 as SGDLS and CDR2 as YYNGEE. V dropped 0 bases and J dropped 4; count of bases not matched to a gene: 2. This CDR3 spans 15 amino acids. In DNA form, the CDR3 reads TGTGCCAGCAGCGTAGGGACAGGGGGCGGCACTGAAGCTTTCTTT. Its translation is CASSVGTGGGTEAFF.

This clone was seen more than once but under ten times. DNA of the CDR3: TGTGCCAGTAGGCCGGAGACAGGGGGCAAAGGGGAGCTGTTTTTT. Translated: CASRPETGGKGELFF. The V gene is TRBV19, the J gene TRBJ2-2; 10 bases align to TRBD1. Germline CDR1 LNHDA, CDR2 SQIVND (reference sequence). The CDR3 length is 15 residues. The junction had 9 bases not matched to a gene; V was cut back by 6 bases and J by 8 bases.

This clone appeared a few times. The chain is built from TRBV29-1 and TRBJ2-2; 11 bases are shared with TRBD1. The V gene's germline CDR1 is SQVTM and CDR2 ANQGSEA. V was clipped by 0 bases and J by 4 bases; unmatched bases: 1. The length of the CDR3 is 15 residues. The CDR3 loop reads CSVEDGTGGTGELFF. CDR3 sequence (DNA): TGCAGCGTTGAAGACGGGACAGGGGGCACCGGGGAGCTGTTTTTT.

In its sample, this clone was seen once. The genes are TRBV5-1 and TRBJ2-2, with no clear D. CDR3 length equals 13 residues. V was pared by 0 bases and J by 9 bases, with 9 bases between. CDR1 is SGHRS and CDR2 is YFSETQ in the germline V gene. The CDR3 loop is CASSLDWARELFF. CDR3 coding DNA: TGCGCCAGCAGCTTGGACTGGGCTAGGGAGCTGTTTTTT.

Only a few counts were recorded for this clone. The V call is TRBV25-1, the J call TRBJ2-5; D is possibly TRBD1 (5 bases). V was pared by 8 bases and J by 6 bases, with 16 bases between. This CDR3 contains 13 residues. Germline V gene lookup returns CDR1 MGHDK and CDR2 SYGVNS. This CDR3 reads CASEMTVGKTQYF. CDR3 nucleotides: TGTGCCAGCGAAATGACAGTGGGGAAGACCCAGTACTTC.

This clone has only one observation. The chain is built from TRBV1 and TRBJ1-4; TRBD1 was called by the table and not checked on the DNA. TRBV1 represents a pseudogene. CDR3 length: 16 amino acids. The CDR3 DNA is TGCACCAGCAGCCCCGAACCGGGACAGGGTCGCGAAAAACTGTTTTTT. Translation: CTSSPEPGQGREKLFF.

The chain combines TRBV6-5 with TRBJ2-1; D is perhaps TRBD2 (7 bases). Germline V lookup: CDR1 MNHEY, CDR2 SVGAGI. With 0 bases removed from V and 5 bases from J, the gap between germline ends came to 14 bases. The CDR3 has 16 residues. The CDR3 DNA is TGTGCCAGCAGTTACTCTGGGGGGGCCTTGGACAATGAGCAGTTCTTC. As protein: CASSYSGGALDNEQFF.

This chain joins TRBV5-1 and TRBJ2-7, with 8 positions matching TRBD1. The CDR3 length is 14 residues. In germline, CDR1 is SGHRS, CDR2 YFSETQ. With 6 bases clipped from V and 3 bases from J, the junction kept 8 bases outside the gene matches. The CDR3 reads CASTWGDRLYEQYF. The CDR3 DNA follows: TGCGCCAGCACCTGGGGGGACAGGCTCTACGAGCAGTACTTC. Filled out from reference TRBV5-1 and TRBJ2-7, the complete variable domain reads KAGVTQTPRYLIKTRGQQVTLSCSPISGHRSVSWYQQTPGQGLQFLFEYFSETQRNKGNFPGRFSGRQFSNSRSEMNVSTLELGDSALYLCASTWGDRLYEQYFGPGTRLTVT.

The V gene is TRBV5-1, the J gene TRBJ2-3, with a tentative D call TRBD2 (6 bases). V was clipped by 0 bases and J by 6 bases, with 8 bases between them. The length of the CDR3 is 13 residues. The germline CDR1 and CDR2 sequences are SGHRS and YFSETQ. The CDR3 loop is CASSLGAGDTQYF. The CDR3 DNA follows: TGCGCCAGCAGCTTGGGGGCGGGGGATACGCAGTATTTT.

The chain joins TRBV4-3 to TRBJ2-6, with a tentative D call TRBD2 (7 bases). V gave up 2 bases and J gave up 3 bases, with 11 bases separating them. The germline V gene has CDR1 LGHNA and CDR2 YSLEER. The CDR3 extends over 16 amino acids. CDR3 residues: CASSQIGGGGANVLTF. The CDR3 DNA reads TGCGCCAGCAGCCAAATAGGGGGGGGTGGGGCCAACGTCCTGACTTTC.

This chain joins TRBV6-5 and TRBJ1-3, with a tentative D call TRBD1 (6 bases). The V end lost 6 bases, the J end lost 3 bases, and 12 bases lay between the germline ends. Per germline, CDR1 MNHEY and CDR2 SVGAGI. This CDR3 is built from 14 residues. The CDR3 bases are TGTGCCAGCAGATTGGACAGTTATGGAAACACCATATATTTT. Translation gives CASRLDSYGNTIYF.

The rearrangement uses TRBV28 and TRBJ1-1; D call uncertain. Germline CDR1 reads MDHEN; CDR2 reads SYDVKM. The CDR3 totals 12 residues. With 3 bases removed from V and 5 bases from J, the gap between germline ends came to 7 bases. The CDR3 protein is CASSFTGTEAFF. The CDR3 DNA reads as TGTGCCAGCAGTTTTACGGGTACTGAAGCTTTCTTT.

This chain links TRBV7-2 with TRBJ1-6; D is ambiguous. V lost 1 base, J lost 11 bases, and 9 bases lay in between. CDR3 size: 13 residues. Germline assignment: CDR1 SGHTA and CDR2 FQGNSA. CDR3 DNA: TGTGCCAGCAGCTTAGAAGAGGGAACACCCCTCCACTTT. It encodes CASSLEEGTPLHF.

V usage is TRBV6-1 and J usage is TRBJ2-7; 11 bases align to TRBD1. With V trimmed by 4 bases and J by 2 bases, 4 bases remained unmatched. The CDR3 sequence is 15 residues long. Germline CDR1 reads MNHNS; CDR2 reads SASEGT. DNA for the CDR3: TGTGCCAGCAGTGCTGGACAGGGGGCAACCTACGAGCAGTACTTC. Amino acid sequence: CASSAGQGATYEQYF.